What follows are 20 T cell receptor beta chains derived from one specimen sequenced in a study of identical twins. TCRdb redid the calling of the 5' RACE reads with MiXCR, one entry per CDR3 protein. The data hold about 250,000 distinct CDR3 sequences, with about 8.5% observed a single time. Another study also made use of these data, one on yellow fever vaccine responses in identical twins.

The sequencing input was CD8+ T cells sorted from blood. These receptors were collected from a woman between 18 and 29 years old in good health.

This clonotype has ten or more counts. DNA of the CDR3: TGTGCCAGCAGCGTAAATACAGCCACTGAAGCTTTCTTT. This codes for CASSVNTATEAFF. The chain recombines TRBV9 with TRBJ1-1, with unresolved D. This CDR3 is built from 13 residues. Germline-derived CDR1 and CDR2 are SGDLS and YYNGEE. V was pared by 1 base and J by 4 bases, with 8 bases between.

There are many counts of this clonotype. The V gene is TRBV7-6, the J gene TRBJ2-3; 9 nucleotides agree with TRBD2. J was trimmed by 7 bases and V by 5 bases; bases with no gene match: 10. The CDR3 spans 15 residues. Germline CDR1 reads SGHVS; CDR2 reads FNYEAQ. CDR3 sequence reads: CASSPGLAGANTQYF. The CDR3 nucleotides read TGTGCCAGCAGCCCCGGCTTAGCGGGAGCGAATACGCAGTATTTT.

V usage is TRBV6-1 and J usage is TRBJ2-3, with 8 nucleotides matching TRBD1. The CDR3 runs to 14 residues. V was clipped by 4 bases and J by 3 bases; unmatched bases: 3. The germline CDR1 and CDR2 sequences are MNHNS and SASEGT. The CDR3 sequence is CASSGTGLTDTQYF. The CDR3 nucleotides are TGTGCCAGCAGTGGGACAGGGCTTACAGATACGCAGTATTTT.

This clonotype was counted only a few times. The chain employs TRBV2 and TRBJ1-2, with 9 nucleotides matching TRBD1. The length of the CDR3 is 13 residues. V lost 10 bases, J lost 7 bases, and 10 bases stayed unmatched. Germline values: CDR1 SNHLY, CDR2 FYNNEI. The CDR3 loop is CATNNRGQGGYTF. The CDR3 DNA sequence: TGTGCCACAAACAACAGGGGGCAGGGTGGCTACACCTTC.

This chain links TRBV3-1 with TRBJ2-3, with 11 bases identical to TRBD2. With V trimmed by 4 bases and J by 1 base, 7 bases remained unmatched. This CDR3 comprises 17 residues. CDR1 is LGHDT, CDR2 YNNKEL, per germline (reference sequence). The CDR3 bases are TGTGCCAGCAGCCCAACCGGACTAGCGGGCGGCACAGATACGCAGTATTTT. This encodes CASSPTGLAGGTDTQYF.

The chain recombines TRBV20-1 with TRBJ2-2, with a tentative D call TRBD1 (5 bases). Per the germline V gene, CDR1 is DFQATT and CDR2 is SNEGSKA (reference sequence). Between the trimmed V and J ends, which lost 0 bases and 3 bases, there was a span of 8 bases. This CDR3 spans 14 amino acids. CDR3 sequence reads: CSARELTDTGELFF. The CDR3 bases are TGCAGTGCTAGAGAACTGACAGACACCGGGGAGCTGTTTTTT.

This clonotype appeared many times. The chain is built from TRBV2 and TRBJ2-2; unclear D gene. This CDR3 has 14 amino acids. The germline V gene has CDR1 SNHLY and CDR2 FYNNEI. Trimming stripped 3 bases from V and 4 bases from J, with 9 bases between. CDR3 amino acids: CASSDVVSTGELFF. The CDR3 nucleotides read TGTGCCAGCAGTGATGTGGTTTCCACCGGGGAGCTGTTTTTT.

The gene calls are TRBV9 and TRBJ2-2, with D perhaps TRBD2 (7 bases). Trimming cost V 0 bases and J 0 bases, with 9 bases left between them. This CDR3 region has 16 residues. Per germline, CDR1 SGDLS and CDR2 YYNGEE. The CDR3, as DNA: TGTGCCAGCAGCGTAGAGGGGGGGTCGAACACCGGGGAGCTGTTTTTT. The encoded protein is CASSVEGGSNTGELFF.

This clonotype came up a few times. This chain joins TRBV11-2 and TRBJ2-1; 11 nucleotides agree with TRBD1. The CDR3 has 19 residues. The ends lost 1 base at V and 2 bases at J; junction bases unmatched: 10. The germline gives CDR1 SGHAT, CDR2 FQNNGV. The CDR3 nucleotides read TGTGCCAGCAGCTTAGTTGGGGACAGGGGGTGGGACACCTACAATGAGCAGTTCTTC. The encoded protein is CASSLVGDRGWDTYNEQFF.

In its sample, this clonotype was seen many times. This sequence joins TRBV29-1 and TRBJ2-1; 14 bases line up with TRBD2. CDR1 and CDR2 from the germline V gene are SQVTM and ANQGSEA. There are 16 residues in the CDR3. V shed 3 bases, J shed 5 bases, and the junction held 6 bases outside the gene matches. The CDR3 sequence is CSVDGGLAGEDNEQFF. The DNA of the CDR3 is TGCAGCGTTGATGGGGGACTAGCGGGAGAGGACAATGAGCAGTTCTTC.

In this sample, this clonotype turned up a few times. The chain has TRBV10-3 and TRBJ2-1; D is unclear. CDR1 ENHRY and CDR2 SYGVKD come from the germline V gene. V was trimmed by 5 bases and J by 0 bases, leaving 11 bases between them. This CDR3 is built from 15 residues. In DNA, the CDR3 is TGTGCCATCAGTTCAGACTTGAGCTCCTACAATGAGCAGTTCTTC. This codes for CAISSDLSSYNEQFF.

This clonotype showed up many times. The chain combines TRBV7-6 with TRBJ2-5, with D unclear. CDR3 length: 17 amino acids. Trimming shortened V by 5 bases and J by 9 bases, and 28 bases separated the two germline ends. CDR1 is SGHVS, CDR2 FNYEAQ, per germline. CDR3 residues: CASSPDGSSLNNRAQYF. As DNA, the CDR3 is TGTGCCAGCAGCCCAGACGGCAGCTCACTTAATAATCGGGCCCAGTACTTC.

This clonotype was counted a few times. The rearrangement joins TRBV27 to TRBJ2-7; D is tentatively TRBD1 or TRBD2 (5 bases each). Deletions cut 6 bases from V and 7 bases from J, with 22 bases between. The CDR3 contains 15 residues. CDR1 and CDR2 from the germline V gene are MNHEY and SMNVEV (reference sequence). CDR3 in amino acids: CASSLPGQAAREQYF. DNA of the CDR3: TGTGCCAGCAGCCTCCCGGGGCAGGCAGCAAGGGAGCAGTACTTC.

A few counts support this clonotype. The chain joins TRBV5-1 to TRBJ2-7; TRBD2 is a possible D gene (5 bases). V was shortened by 4 bases and J by 7 bases, with 15 bases between the two germline ends. CDR3 length: 13 residues. CDR1 and CDR2 (germline): SGHRS, YFSETQ. The DNA of the CDR3 is TGCGCCAGCAGCCCTCTAGGGCCGGGGGAGCAGTACTTC. Encoded protein: CASSPLGPGEQYF.

This clonotype has a count of ten or more. The rearrangement joins TRBV10-2 to TRBJ2-5, with a weak D call TRBD1 (6 bases). Deletions cut 5 bases from V and 3 bases from J, with 7 bases between. This CDR3 comprises 12 residues. CDR1 WSHSY and CDR2 SAAADI come from the germline V gene. The chain's CDR3 is CASSWTEETQYF. CDR3 DNA sequence: TGCGCCAGCAGTTGGACAGAAGAGACCCAGTACTTC.

DNA for the CDR3: TGTGCCAGCAGTCCGGACAGGGGGCACAACTATGGCTACACCTTC. Protein product: CASSPDRGHNYGYTF. The chain has TRBV6-1 and TRBJ1-2; 11 positions agree with TRBD1. V gave up 5 bases and J gave up 2 bases; unmatched junction bases: 4. The CDR3 runs to 15 residues. Germline CDR1 reads MNHNS; CDR2 reads SASEGT.

The chain carries TRBV30 and TRBJ2-2; D not resolved. Germline CDR1 GTSNPN, CDR2 SVGIG (reference sequence). Trimming shortened V by 3 bases and J by 4 bases, and 9 bases separated the two germline ends. The CDR3 totals 13 residues. CDR3 coding DNA: TGTGCCTGGAGACGGATTATCACCGGGGAGCTGTTTTTT. Protein product: CAWRRIITGELFF.

V gene TRBV12-3 or TRBV12-4 combines with J gene TRBJ2-7; D possibly corresponds to TRBD1 (6 bases). The CDR3 spans 17 residues. Trimming shortened V by 3 bases and J by 1 base, and 19 bases separated the two germline ends. In DNA, the CDR3 is TGTGCCAGCAGTTTTTATCTGGACAGACCTGTTTCCTACGAGCAGTACTTC. It specifies CASSFYLDRPVSYEQYF.

This clonotype was seen only a few times. The rearrangement uses TRBV10-2 and TRBJ2-7, with D tentatively TRBD2 (5 bases). This CDR3 is 14 amino acids long. The V end lost 6 bases, the J end lost 3 bases, and 15 bases lay between the germline ends. The germline V gene has CDR1 WSHSY and CDR2 SAAADI. This chain's CDR3 is CASSEGDGGYEQYF. CDR3 nucleotide sequence: TGCGCCAGCAGCGAGGGTGACGGAGGCTACGAGCAGTACTTC.

The rearrangement joins TRBV20-1 to TRBJ2-7; the D is unclear. Trimming shortened V by 6 bases and J by 3 bases, and 15 bases separated the two germline ends. In germline, CDR1 is DFQATT, CDR2 SNEGSKA (reference sequence). The length of the CDR3 is 13 residues. This CDR3 reads CSARVIGFYEQYF. The CDR3 DNA follows: TGCAGTGCAAGGGTGATAGGGTTCTACGAGCAGTACTTC.